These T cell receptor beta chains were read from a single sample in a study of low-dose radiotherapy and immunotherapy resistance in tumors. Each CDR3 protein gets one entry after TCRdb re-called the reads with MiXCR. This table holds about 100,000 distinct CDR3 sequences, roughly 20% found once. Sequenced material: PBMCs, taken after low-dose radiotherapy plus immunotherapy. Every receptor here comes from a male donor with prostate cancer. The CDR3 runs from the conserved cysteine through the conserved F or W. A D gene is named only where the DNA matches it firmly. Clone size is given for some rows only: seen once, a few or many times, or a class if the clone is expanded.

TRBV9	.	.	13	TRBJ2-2	TGTGCCAGCAGACCCACAGGTACCGGGGAGCTGTTTTTT	CASRPTGTGELFF
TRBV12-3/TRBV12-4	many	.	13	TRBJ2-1	TGTGCCAGCAGTTTACTCGGGCTGAATGAGCAGTTCTTC	CASSLLGLNEQFF
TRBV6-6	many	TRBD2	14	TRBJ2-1	TGTGCCAGCAGGGACCGGGGGGGCCTCAATGAGCAGTTCTTC	CASRDRGGLNEQFF
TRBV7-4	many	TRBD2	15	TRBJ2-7	TGTGCCAGCAGTAGCCGAGGGGAGGGGCCCCACGAGCAGTACTTC	CASSSRGEGPHEQYF
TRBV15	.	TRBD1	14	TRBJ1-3	TGTGCCACCAGCTGGGACAGTTCTGGAAACACCATATATTTT	CATSWDSSGNTIYF
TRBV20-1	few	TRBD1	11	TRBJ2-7	TGCAGTGCTATAACAGGGGACGAGCAGTACTTC	CSAITGDEQYF
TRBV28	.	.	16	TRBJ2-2	TGTGCCAGCAGTTTTGGTGTGACGGTTTACACCGGGGAGCTGTTTTTT	CASSFGVTVYTGELFF
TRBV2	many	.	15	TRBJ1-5	TGTGCCAGCAGTGTTAGGCAGGTTAGCAATCAGCCCCAGCATTTT	CASSVRQVSNQPQHF
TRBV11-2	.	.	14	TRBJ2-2	TGTGCCAGCAGCCTACGCCCCTCCGCCGGGGAGCTGTTTTTT	CASSLRPSAGELFF
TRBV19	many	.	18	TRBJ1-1	TGTGCCAGTAGTATACCTTCCGTCCAGGACAAATTTCACCCTGAAGCTTTCTTT	CASSIPSVQDKFHPEAFF
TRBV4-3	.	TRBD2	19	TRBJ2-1	TGCGCCAGCAGCCAAGATAGGGCCCGGGGGCGGGGGGCCTACAATGAGCAGTTCTTC	CASSQDRARGRGAYNEQFF
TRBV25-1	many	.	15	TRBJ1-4	TGTGCCAGCAGCGAACGTTTGGGGGGAGGTGAAAAACTGTTTTTT	CASSERLGGGEKLFF
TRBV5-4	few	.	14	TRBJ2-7	TGTGCCAGCAGCTTGGGTGGAAATCCCTACGAGCAGTACTTC	CASSLGGNPYEQYF
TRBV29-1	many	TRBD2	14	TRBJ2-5	TGCAGCGTTGGGGTACTAGCGGGGGACATTTCCCAGTACTTC	CSVGVLAGDISQYF